The 22 T cell receptor beta chains presented below share a single source sample, sequenced in a study of metastatic and nonmetastatic thyroid tumors. TCRdb reanalyzed the PCR reads with MiXCR. The sample contains some 30,000 clones, 10% to 14% of which appear only once. There were no patients who had received any treatment before thyroid surgery. The sequenced sample was blood. The receptors derive from a female donor with papillary thyroid cancer or a benign thyroid nodule (not recorded which). Some clones in this sample may be carry-over from other donors' samples.

The chain couples TRBV28 to TRBJ1-5; TRBD1 matches 9 bases. The CDR3 is 15 amino acids. With 6 bases clipped from V and 5 bases from J, the junction kept 8 bases outside the gene matches. Germline-derived CDR1 and CDR2 are MDHEN and SYDVKM. The CDR3 loop is CASRKMDRGYQPQHF. The CDR3 DNA reads TGTGCCAGCAGAAAAATGGACAGGGGATATCAGCCCCAGCATTTT.

The chain combines TRBV6-1 with TRBJ1-6; no firm D call. The germline V gene encodes CDR1 MNHNS and CDR2 SASEGT. The CDR3 is 13 amino acids. V shed 5 bases and J shed 9 bases, with 11 bases lying between them. CDR3 sequence (DNA): TGTGCCAGCAGTCCGACTTGGGTTTCACCCCTCCACTTT. Translating it yields CASSPTWVSPLHF.

Ten or more counts support this clone. The rearrangement joins TRBV5-1 to TRBJ2-2; TRBD1 might be the D (5 bases). This CDR3 is built from 16 residues. Germline V gene lookup returns CDR1 SGHRS and CDR2 YFSETQ. Trimming shortened V by 0 bases and J by 3 bases, and 12 bases separated the two germline ends. CDR3 DNA sequence: TGCGCCAGCAGCTTGGGACAGCGCCTTGACACCGGGGAGCTGTTTTTT. Translation: CASSLGQRLDTGELFF.

The chain combines TRBV5-1 with TRBJ1-1; D gene unclear. The germline CDR1 and CDR2 sequences are SGHRS and YFSETQ. V was clipped by 4 bases and J by 4 bases, with 11 bases between them. The CDR3 covers 13 residues. DNA for the CDR3: TGCGCCAGCAGCATTTCGTATGGCACTGAAGCTTTCTTT. Protein product: CASSISYGTEAFF. The complete variable domain, with remaining parts taken from reference TRBV5-1 and TRBJ1-1, reads KAGVTQTPRYLIKTRGQQVTLSCSPISGHRSVSWYQQTPGQGLQFLFEYFSETQRNKGNFPGRFSGRQFSNSRSEMNVSTLELGDSALYLCASSISYGTEAFFGQGTRLTVV.

This clone was seen at least ten times. This chain joins TRBV5-1 and TRBJ2-2, with TRBD2 matching 14 bases. This CDR3 has 17 residues. Looked up from germline, CDR1 is SGHRS and CDR2 is YFSETQ. The V gene end was trimmed by 4 bases and the J gene end by 6 bases; junction bases not matched to a gene: 8. The CDR3 protein is CASSTRLAGGPSGELFF. The CDR3 region has the DNA TGCGCCAGCAGCACCAGACTAGCGGGAGGGCCCTCCGGGGAGCTGTTTTTT.

This clone came up many times. The V and J genes are TRBV6-2 or TRBV6-3 and TRBJ2-3; possible D gene TRBD1, 5 bases. The V and J ends lost 6 bases and 6 bases respectively, with 19 bases between them. This CDR3 has 15 residues. The V gene's germline CDR1 is MNHEY and CDR2 SVGEGT. The CDR3 spells CASSLTVPRMDTQYF. As DNA, the CDR3 is TGTGCCAGCAGCCTGACAGTCCCTAGGATGGATACGCAGTATTTT.

There are many counts of this clone. V is TRBV30 and J is TRBJ2-1; tentatively, D is TRBD1 (6 bases). This CDR3 comprises 13 residues. CDR1 is GTSNPN, CDR2 SVGIG, per germline (reference sequence). Trimming cost V 2 bases and J 4 bases, with 9 bases left between them. Here the CDR3 DNA reads TGTGCCTGGAGTCAAGACAGGTACAATGAGCAGTTCTTC. It is translated as CAWSQDRYNEQFF.

The V gene is TRBV18, the J gene TRBJ1-5, with 7 bases aligning to TRBD1. With V trimmed by 3 bases and J by 0 bases, 11 bases remained unmatched. The CDR3 runs 18 residues. Germline loops: CDR1 KGHSH, CDR2 LQKENI. CDR3 nucleotide sequence: TGTGCCAGCTCACCGAGTTCCGGGACAGCATATAGCAATCAGCCCCAGCATTTT. This encodes CASSPSSGTAYSNQPQHF.

This clone showed up many times. The V gene is TRBV7-9, the J gene TRBJ2-7; 7 bases fit TRBD1. Germline assignment: CDR1 SEHNR and CDR2 FQNEAQ (reference sequence). V lost 6 bases to trimming and J lost 5 bases; unmatched junction nucleotides: 10. This CDR3 is built from 14 residues. CDR3: CASSPGTAPNEQYF. DNA for the CDR3: TGTGCCAGCAGTCCCGGGACAGCGCCCAACGAGCAGTACTTC.

This clone was seen only a few times. J is TRBJ1-1 and V is TRBV12-3 or TRBV12-4; a possible D gene is TRBD1 (6 bases). This CDR3 region has 13 residues. V was pared by 6 bases and J by 4 bases, with 12 bases between. DNA for the CDR3: TGTGCCAGCAGCAAGGACAGAGGCACTGAAGCTTTCTTT. Encoded protein: CASSKDRGTEAFF.

This clone was recorded many times. This sequence joins TRBV20-1 and TRBJ1-5, with 9 bases aligning to TRBD1. Germline V gene data show CDR1 as DFQATT and CDR2 as SNEGSKA (reference sequence). The V gene end was trimmed by 7 bases and the J gene end by 5 bases; junction bases not matched to a gene: 3. The CDR3 is 12 residues long. CDR3 bases: TGCAGTGGACAGGGGGGGGATCAGCCCCAGCATTTT. As protein: CSGQGGDQPQHF.

This clone has at least ten counts. The chain recombines TRBV7-6 with TRBJ2-3; TRBD1 is a possible D gene (5 bases). This CDR3 contains 15 residues. Trimming shortened V by 5 bases and J by 2 bases, and 14 bases separated the two germline ends. Germline V CDR1 and CDR2: SGHVS, FNYEAQ. DNA of the CDR3: TGTGCCAGCAGCCCCGGACAAGTTTACACAGATACGCAGTATTTT. It encodes CASSPGQVYTDTQYF.

In this sample, this clone turned up many times. The genes are TRBV20-1 and TRBJ1-2; D possibly corresponds to TRBD1 (5 bases). From germline, CDR1 is DFQATT and CDR2 SNEGSKA (reference sequence). The CDR3 consists of 12 residues. The CDR3 is CRGGDKTYGYTF. CDR3 in DNA: TGCAGGGGGGGTGACAAGACCTATGGCTACACCTTC.

Comment on this clone: One junction end disagrees with the germline gene, perhaps due to a read error. Other DNA sequences in the sample encode the same CDR3. V is TRBV7-2 and J is TRBJ2-7, with no clear D. Germline V gene data show CDR1 as SGHTA and CDR2 as FQGNSA. The CDR3 sequence is 13 residues long. The CDR3 DNA reads TGCGCCAGCAGTCACGTGGGGTGGTACGAGCAGTACTTC. The encoded protein is CASSHVGWYEQYF.

V gene TRBV7-9 combines with J gene TRBJ1-1; D gene ambiguous. The CDR3 totals 13 residues. Trimming took 3 bases from V and 5 from J, leaving 10 bases between them. Germline lookup yields CDR1 SEHNR and CDR2 FQNEAQ (reference sequence). The CDR3 DNA sequence: TGTGCCAGCAGCTTGGGAGGTACGACTGAAGCTTTCTTT. Encoded protein: CASSLGGTTEAFF. The full variable domain, its missing parts supplied by reference TRBV7-9 and TRBJ1-1, is DTGVSQNPRHKITKRGQNVTFRCDPISEHNRLYWYRQTLGQGPEFLTYFQNEAQLEKSRLLSDRFSAERPKGSFSTLEIQRTEQGDSAMYLCASSLGGTTEAFFGQGTRLTVV.

In regard to this clone: A much bigger clone sits one base away, suggesting this may be a read error. Other nucleotide sequences in the sample specify the same CDR3. V gene TRBV7-2 combines with J gene TRBJ1-1; D gene ambiguous. This CDR3 comprises 15 residues. From germline, CDR1 is SGHTA and CDR2 FQGNSA. The CDR3 protein is CASSSLTLGNTEAFF. Written as DNA, the CDR3 is TGTGCCAGCAGCTCCCTGACTTTGGGGAACACTGAAGCCTTCTTT. Full variable domain (missing parts from reference TRBV7-2 and TRBJ1-1): GAGVSQSPSNKVTEKGKDVELRCDPISGHTALYWYRQSLGQGLEFLIYFQGNSAPDKSGLPSDRFSAERTGGSVSTLTIQRTQQEDSAVYLCASSSLTLGNTEAFFGQGTRLTVV.

Only a few counts were recorded for this clone. The chain combines TRBV29-1 with TRBJ2-1; 8 bases match TRBD2. Germline CDR1 is SQVTM and CDR2 is ANQGSEA. V lost 4 bases and J lost 5; bases outside the gene matches: 10. CDR3 length equals 15 residues. The CDR3 region is CSVVPLGLDNNEQFF. The DNA for the CDR3 is TGCAGCGTTGTGCCTCTGGGACTAGATAACAATGAGCAGTTCTTC.

In its sample, this clone was seen many times. This sequence joins TRBV19 and TRBJ1-2; TRBD1 might be the D (5 bases). The CDR3 is made up of 14 amino acids. Germline lookup yields CDR1 LNHDA and CDR2 SQIVND (reference sequence). The V end lost 7 bases, the J end lost 0 bases, and 12 bases lay between the germline ends. The CDR3 loop is CASTPTGANYGYTF. For the CDR3, the DNA is TGTGCCAGTACCCCCACAGGAGCTAACTATGGCTACACCTTC.

This clone was picked up a small number of times. Other DNA variants within this sample encode the same CDR3. The chain employs TRBV7-2 and TRBJ2-5; D ambiguous. V dropped 1 base and J dropped 0 bases, with 9 bases sitting between them. This CDR3 region has 15 residues. Germline CDR1 SGHTA, CDR2 FQGNSA. The CDR3 nucleotides read TGTGCCAGCAGCTTAGGTGGTGAATACCAAGAGACCCAGTACTTC. It yields the protein CASSLGGEYQETQYF.

This clone was seen at least ten times. This sequence joins TRBV6-1 and TRBJ2-5; D is perhaps TRBD2 (5 bases). Germline-derived CDR1 and CDR2 are MNHNS and SASEGT. V lost 6 bases and J lost 5, with 10 bases in between. The CDR3 runs 12 residues. CDR3 nucleotide sequence: TGTGCCAGCAGCACCGGGATGGAGACCCAGTACTTC. Translation gives CASSTGMETQYF.

In its sample, this clone was seen many times. The chain combines TRBV4-1 with TRBJ1-6; possible D gene TRBD1, 6 bases. This CDR3 comprises 15 residues. The ends were cut back, 5 bases at V and 4 bases at J, with 12 bases in the middle. CDR1 and CDR2 (germline): MGHRA, YSYEKL. CDR3 coding DNA: TGCGCCAGCAGCAACAGGGCCCTATATAATTCACCCCTCCACTTT. It translates to CASSNRALYNSPLHF.

Points on this clone: No conserved phenylalanine or tryptophan ends this CDR3, so it is likely a read error. This chain links TRBV6-2 or TRBV6-3 with TRBJ1-1; D call uncertain. Germline lookup yields CDR1 MNHEY and CDR2 SVGEGT. Trimming pared 9 bases from V and 5 bases from J, leaving 7 bases between. The CDR3 is 10 amino acids. The CDR3 spells CARGRTEAFS. CDR3 sequence (DNA): TGTGCCAGAGGGCGAACTGAAGCTTTCTCT.